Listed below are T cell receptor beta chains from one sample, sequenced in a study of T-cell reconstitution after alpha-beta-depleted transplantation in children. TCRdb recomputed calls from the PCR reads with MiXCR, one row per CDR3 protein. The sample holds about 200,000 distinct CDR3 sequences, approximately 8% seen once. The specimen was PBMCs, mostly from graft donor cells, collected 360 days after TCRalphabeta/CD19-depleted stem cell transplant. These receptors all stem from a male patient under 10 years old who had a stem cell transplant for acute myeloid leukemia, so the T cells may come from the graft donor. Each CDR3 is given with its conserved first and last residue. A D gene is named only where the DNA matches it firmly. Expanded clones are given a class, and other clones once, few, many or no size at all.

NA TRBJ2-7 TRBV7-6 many TGTGCCAGCAGCTTGAGACCGGGACCCGTATACGAGCAGTACTTC CASSLRPGPVYEQYF
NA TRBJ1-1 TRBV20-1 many TGCAGTGCTAGGTCGCCGAACACTGAAGCTTTCTTT CSARSPNTEAFF
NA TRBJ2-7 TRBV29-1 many TGCAGCGCCGGTGGACGAGACTCCTACGAGCAGTACTTC CSAGGRDSYEQYF
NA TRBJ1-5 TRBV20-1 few TGCAGTGCTAGAGAAGCCGGGACATCGGTTAGGGCCCAGCATTTT CSAREAGTSVRAQHF
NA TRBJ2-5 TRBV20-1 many TGCAGTGCTAGAGATATCGAGACCCAGTACTTC CSARDIETQYF
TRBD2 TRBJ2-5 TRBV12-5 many TGTGCTAGTGGCCCGACTAGCGGGGGACCGCAAGAGACCCAGTACTTC CASGPTSGGPQETQYF
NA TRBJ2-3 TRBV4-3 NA TGCGCCAGCAGCCAAGTATGGACGGATACGCAGTATTTT CASSQVWTDTQYF
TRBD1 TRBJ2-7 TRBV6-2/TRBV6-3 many TGTGCCAGCAGCAGGGGGCGACCGGCTACGATCGAGCAGTACTTC CASSRGRPATIEQYF
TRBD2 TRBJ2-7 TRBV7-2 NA TGTGCCAGCAGCTTTCGAGCGGGAGGTTTCTACGAGCAGTACTTC CASSFRAGGFYEQYF
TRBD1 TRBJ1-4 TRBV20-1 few TGCAGTGGCCAGGGGGTTGAAAAACTGTTTTTT CSGQGVEKLFF
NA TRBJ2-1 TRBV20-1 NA TGCAGTGCTAGAGAGAGGGTGGGGGATACTAGGTACAATGAGCAGTTCTTC CSARERVGDTRYNEQFF
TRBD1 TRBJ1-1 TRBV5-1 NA TGCGCCAGCAGCTTGGATGGGACAGGGAACACTGAAGCTTTCTTT CASSLDGTGNTEAFF
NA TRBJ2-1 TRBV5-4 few TGTGCCAGCAGCTTGGCCGGACACAATGAGCAGTTCTTC CASSLAGHNEQFF
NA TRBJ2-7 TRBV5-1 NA TGCGCCAGCAGCTTGGTGTGGAGCTACTCCTACGAGCAGTACTTC CASSLVWSYSYEQYF
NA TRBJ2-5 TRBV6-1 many TGTGCCAGCAGTGCGGGAGCCCTCCAAGAGACCCAGTACTTC CASSAGALQETQYF
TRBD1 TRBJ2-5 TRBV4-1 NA TGCGCCAGCAGCCGAGCGATCGGACAGGGCGACCAAGAGACCCAGTACTTC CASSRAIGQGDQETQYF
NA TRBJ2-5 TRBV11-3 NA TGTGCCAGCAGCTTAGTAAAGGGGGAGACCCAGTACTTC CASSLVKGETQYF
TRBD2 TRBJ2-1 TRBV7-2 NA TGTGCCAGCAGCTTCCGACTCGCTAGCGGGAGACATAAGGAGCAGTTCTTC CASSFRLASGRHKEQFF
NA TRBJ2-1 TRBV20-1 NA TGCAGTGCTAATCGGGGGCCCCTATACAATGAGCAGTTCTTC CSANRGPLYNEQFF
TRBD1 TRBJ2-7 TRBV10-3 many TGTGCCATCAGCGGACAGGGGGTATACGAGCAGTACTTC CAISGQGVYEQYF
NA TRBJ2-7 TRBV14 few TGTGCCAGCAGCCTAAATGTCTACCCAGACTACGAGCAGTACTTC CASSLNVYPDYEQYF
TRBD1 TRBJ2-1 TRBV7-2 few TGTGCCAGCAGTTCACAGGGGGCCTATCTTTACAATGAGCAGTTCTTC CASSSQGAYLYNEQFF
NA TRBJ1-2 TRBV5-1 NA TGCGCCAGCAGGACAGGCAACTATGGCTACACCTTC CASRTGNYGYTF
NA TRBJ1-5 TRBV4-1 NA TGCGCCAGCGGCCTCGAACTCGGGGCTCAGCCCCAGCATTTT CASGLELGAQPQHF
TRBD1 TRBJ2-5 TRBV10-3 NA TGTGCCATCAGTACTACCGGGACAGGGGTAGAGACCCAGTACTTC CAISTTGTGVETQYF
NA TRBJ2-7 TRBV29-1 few TGCAGCGTTGAGGGGGAGACTGGCTACGAGCAGTACTTC CSVEGETGYEQYF
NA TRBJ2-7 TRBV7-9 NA TGTGCCAGCAGCCAACCGGGACTCACGTACGAGCAGTACTTC CASSQPGLTYEQYF